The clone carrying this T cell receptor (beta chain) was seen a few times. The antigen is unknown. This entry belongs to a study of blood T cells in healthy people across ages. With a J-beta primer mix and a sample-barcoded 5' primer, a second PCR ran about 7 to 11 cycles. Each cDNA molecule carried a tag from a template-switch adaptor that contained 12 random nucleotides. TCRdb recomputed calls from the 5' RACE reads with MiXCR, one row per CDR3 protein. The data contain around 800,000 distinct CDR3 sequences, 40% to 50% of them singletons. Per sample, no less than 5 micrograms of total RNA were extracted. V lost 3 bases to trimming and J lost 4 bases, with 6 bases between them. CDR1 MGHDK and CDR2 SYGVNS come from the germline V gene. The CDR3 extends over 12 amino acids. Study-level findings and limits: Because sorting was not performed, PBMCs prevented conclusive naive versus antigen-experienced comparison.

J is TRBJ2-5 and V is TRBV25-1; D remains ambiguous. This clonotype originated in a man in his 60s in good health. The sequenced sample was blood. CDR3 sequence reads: CASSDPPETQYF. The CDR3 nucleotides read TGTGCCAGCAGTGATCCGCCAGAGACCCAGTACTTC.